These T cell receptor beta chains were read from a single sample in a study of post-analysis software for immune sequencing data. TCRdb called the PCR reads again in MiXCR, with one record for every CDR3 protein. The repertoire holds 800,000 to 950,000 distinct CDR3 sequences, under 70% seen once, with approximately 4.5% in the top ten. The sample taken for sequencing was blood. Receptor source: a girl aged 5-17 years with multiple sclerosis. Both conserved end residues are part of each CDR3. D genes are given only for firm matches. Size values are once, few and many counts, or a class for expanded clones, and some rows have none.

V gene	D gene	clone size	J gene	CDR3 DNA	CDR3 protein
TRBV28	NA	NA	TRBJ1-2	TGTGCCAGCACTCCCCCTGCCCCGGGGAACTATGGCTACACCTTC	CASTPPAPGNYGYTF
TRBV12-3/TRBV12-4	TRBD2	NA	TRBJ2-4	TGTGCCAGCAGTTCGCGAGGGACTAGCGGGTGGGAGCAGTACTTC	CASSSRGTSGWEQYF
TRBV6-1	NA	NA	TRBJ2-1	TGTGCCAGCAGTACTAGCTCTAAGCAGTTCTTC	CASSTSSKQFF
TRBV5-1	NA	once	TRBJ2-7	TGCGCCAGCAGCATAGGGACGGCCGACTACGAGCAGTACTTC	CASSIGTADYEQYF
TRBV29-1	NA	NA	TRBJ1-1	TGCAGCGTTGCCTCTTTCCGGGGGCCGTTCGCTGAAGCTTTCTTT	CSVASFRGPFAEAFF
TRBV7-2	TRBD2	NA	TRBJ2-7	TGTGCCAGCAGCTTTCAACTAGCGGTGACCGATGAGCAGTACTTC	CASSFQLAVTDEQYF
TRBV3-1	NA	NA	TRBJ2-1	TGTGCCAGCAGCCAAGGGGGGACTCTCAAATACAATGAGCAGTTCTTC	CASSQGGTLKYNEQFF
TRBV6-1	NA	NA	TRBJ2-5	TGTGCCAGCAGTGAAATGAGAGGGGGTTGGCAAGAGACCCAGTACTTC	CASSEMRGGWQETQYF
TRBV14	NA	once	TRBJ1-4	TGTGCCAGCAGCCAGCTTTACAGTGATGAAAAACTGTTTTTT	CASSQLYSDEKLFF
TRBV6-1	NA	few	TRBJ2-5	TGTGCCAGCAGTGAGGGGGCCCTCCAAGAGACCCAGTACTTC	CASSEGALQETQYF
TRBV5-1	NA	NA	TRBJ1-1	TGCGCCAGCAGCTCCCGGGGACTCTTGAACACTGAAGCTTTCTTT	CASSSRGLLNTEAFF
TRBV7-9	TRBD1	few	TRBJ2-4	TGTGCCAGCAGCTTAATGGGGACAGGGAGTTGGCTACAGTACTTC	CASSLMGTGSWLQYF
TRBV7-9	TRBD1	NA	TRBJ2-7	TGTGCCAGCAGCACGGGACAGTACTCCTACGAGCAGTACTTC	CASSTGQYSYEQYF
TRBV20-1	NA	NA	TRBJ2-5	TGCAGTGCTAGTAGGGGGAGCGGATTCCAAGAGACCCAGTACTTC	CSASRGSGFQETQYF
TRBV7-2	NA	NA	TRBJ2-1	TGTGCCAGCAGAAGAAGGGTTAGCGATGAGCAGTTCTTC	CASRRRVSDEQFF
TRBV20-1	NA	few	TRBJ2-7	TGCAGTGCTAGTTCCCTAGCGAAAACCTACGAGCAGTACTTC	CSASSLAKTYEQYF
TRBV29-1	NA	few	TRBJ1-1	TGCAGCGTTCAGAAGGGGGTGGGAACTGAAGCTTTCTTT	CSVQKGVGTEAFF
TRBV15	TRBD1	NA	TRBJ2-3	TGTGCCACCAGCAGGTACCGGGACAGGGGCACAGATACGCAGTATTTT	CATSRYRDRGTDTQYF
TRBV20-1	NA	NA	TRBJ2-7	TGCAGTGCTAGAGATAAGTACGAGCTGTACTTC	CSARDKYELYF
TRBV29-1	TRBD1	NA	TRBJ2-7	TGCAGCGTGATGACCGGGACAGGGGCCTTTGAGCAGTACTTC	CSVMTGTGAFEQYF
TRBV20-1	NA	NA	TRBJ2-7	TGCAGTGCTAGGAGGCAGGGGATATACGAGCAGTACTTC	CSARRQGIYEQYF
TRBV3-1	TRBD2	once	TRBJ2-1	TGTGCCAGCAGCCAAAACCTAGCGGGGGGGCCCCACAATGAGCAGTTCTTC	CASSQNLAGGPHNEQFF
TRBV20-1	TRBD1	few	TRBJ1-1	TGCAGTGGCAAAACCGGGACAGGGAGGTCTGAAGCTTTCTTT	CSGKTGTGRSEAFF
TRBV12-3/TRBV12-4	NA	NA	TRBJ1-2	TGTGCCAGCAGTTTAGCCAAGGGGGGTGGCTACACCTTC	CASSLAKGGGYTF
TRBV7-9	TRBD2	NA	TRBJ2-1	TGTGCCAGCAGCTTAAGGTCTAGCGGGACCACCGTCCATGAGCAGTTCTTC	CASSLRSSGTTVHEQFF
TRBV25-1	NA	NA	TRBJ2-3	TGTGCCAGCACGAACCGAGGGGCTAGCACAGATACGCAGTATTTT	CASTNRGASTDTQYF
TRBV5-1	TRBD2	NA	TRBJ2-7	TGCGCCAGCAGCTTGGTAGCTAGCGGAGCCTACGAGCAGTACTTC	CASSLVASGAYEQYF
TRBV25-1	TRBD1	NA	TRBJ2-7	TGTGCCAGCAGTGGAGTAGGGGGCGGTGAGCAGTACTTC	CASSGVGGGEQYF
TRBV29-1	NA	NA	TRBJ2-7	TGCAGCGTTGGGGGCTTGCTGCGGCAGGAGGACGAGCAGTACTTC	CSVGGLLRQEDEQYF
TRBV25-1	TRBD1	NA	TRBJ2-3	TGTGCCAGCAGTGACCAGGGGGTAAGCACAGATACGCAGTATTTT	CASSDQGVSTDTQYF
TRBV2	TRBD2	NA	TRBJ2-5	TGTGCCAGCAGGGCGAGCGGGAGAGGAGGAGAGACCCAGTACTTC	CASRASGRGGETQYF
TRBV5-1	TRBD1	NA	TRBJ1-5	TGCGCCAGCAGCTCAATTGTCCCTCAGACAGGGAGCAATCAGCCCCAGCATTTT	CASSSIVPQTGSNQPQHF
TRBV4-2	TRBD2	few	TRBJ2-1	TGTGCCAGCAGCCAAGTCCGTCTAGCGGGGGAGGACAATGAGCAGTTCTTC	CASSQVRLAGEDNEQFF
TRBV6-5	TRBD2	NA	TRBJ2-1	TGTGCCAGCAGTTACTCGACTAGCCAGTTCTTC	CASSYSTSQFF
TRBV7-2	TRBD1	NA	TRBJ1-1	TGTGCCAGCAGCTCAGGGGGGCCCAGTAGAGCTTTCTTT	CASSSGGPSRAFF
TRBV29-1	TRBD1	NA	TRBJ1-2	TGCAGCGTCCCCAGGGGTGACAGGGTCGGCTATGGCTACACCTTC	CSVPRGDRVGYGYTF
TRBV29-1	NA	NA	TRBJ2-7	TGCAGCGTTGAAGTCCCGGGACGGGCCCCCTACGAGCAGTACTTC	CSVEVPGRAPYEQYF
TRBV14	NA	few	TRBJ2-7	TGTGCCAGCAGCCAAGTAACCGGTTGGAACTACGAGCAGTACTTC	CASSQVTGWNYEQYF
TRBV20-1	TRBD2	NA	TRBJ2-1	TGCAGTGCTAGACTCGTTGAGGGACTAGCGGAAAGCTCCTACAATGAGCAGTTCTTC	CSARLVEGLAESSYNEQFF
TRBV20-1	NA	NA	TRBJ2-7	TGCAGTGCTCTAGGACAGCCCTTCTCCTACGAGCAGTACTTC	CSALGQPFSYEQYF
TRBV7-9	TRBD2	NA	TRBJ2-1	TGTGCCAGCAGATCGGGACTAGCGCGCCGCAATGAGCAGTTCTTC	CASRSGLARRNEQFF
TRBV20-1	TRBD2	NA	TRBJ2-7	TGCAGTGCGTTGGGGCAGGGACTATCCTACGAGCAGTACTTC	CSALGQGLSYEQYF
TRBV4-1	NA	NA	TRBJ2-7	TGCGCCAGCAGCCAAGATAGGGGCTTACGCTCCTACGAGCAGTACTTC	CASSQDRGLRSYEQYF
TRBV7-8	NA	once	TRBJ2-1	TGTGCCAGCAGCCCAACGGACCTTTACAATGAGCAGTTCTTC	CASSPTDLYNEQFF
TRBV20-1	TRBD2	NA	TRBJ2-7	TGCAGTGCTACCGGGACTAGCGGGAGTGCCCCCTACGAGCAGTACTTC	CSATGTSGSAPYEQYF
TRBV29-1	TRBD1	NA	TRBJ2-7	TGCAGCGTCCTACGGGACAGCTACGAGCAGTACTTC	CSVLRDSYEQYF
TRBV5-1	TRBD2	NA	TRBJ2-1	TGCGCCAGCAGCCCACGCGGACTAGCGGGGGAGAGGAATGAGCAGTTCTTC	CASSPRGLAGERNEQFF
TRBV11-2	NA	few	TRBJ1-1	TGTGCCAGCAGCTTAGAAAGGGCAGCCCCAGCTTTCTTT	CASSLERAAPAFF
TRBV19	TRBD1	NA	TRBJ2-1	TGTGCCAGTAGTGTCCGGGACAGGGACTACAATGAGCAGTTCTTC	CASSVRDRDYNEQFF
TRBV6-5	NA	NA	TRBJ1-1	TGTGCCAGCAGCGATATTTCGAGCACTGAAGCTTTCTTT	CASSDISSTEAFF